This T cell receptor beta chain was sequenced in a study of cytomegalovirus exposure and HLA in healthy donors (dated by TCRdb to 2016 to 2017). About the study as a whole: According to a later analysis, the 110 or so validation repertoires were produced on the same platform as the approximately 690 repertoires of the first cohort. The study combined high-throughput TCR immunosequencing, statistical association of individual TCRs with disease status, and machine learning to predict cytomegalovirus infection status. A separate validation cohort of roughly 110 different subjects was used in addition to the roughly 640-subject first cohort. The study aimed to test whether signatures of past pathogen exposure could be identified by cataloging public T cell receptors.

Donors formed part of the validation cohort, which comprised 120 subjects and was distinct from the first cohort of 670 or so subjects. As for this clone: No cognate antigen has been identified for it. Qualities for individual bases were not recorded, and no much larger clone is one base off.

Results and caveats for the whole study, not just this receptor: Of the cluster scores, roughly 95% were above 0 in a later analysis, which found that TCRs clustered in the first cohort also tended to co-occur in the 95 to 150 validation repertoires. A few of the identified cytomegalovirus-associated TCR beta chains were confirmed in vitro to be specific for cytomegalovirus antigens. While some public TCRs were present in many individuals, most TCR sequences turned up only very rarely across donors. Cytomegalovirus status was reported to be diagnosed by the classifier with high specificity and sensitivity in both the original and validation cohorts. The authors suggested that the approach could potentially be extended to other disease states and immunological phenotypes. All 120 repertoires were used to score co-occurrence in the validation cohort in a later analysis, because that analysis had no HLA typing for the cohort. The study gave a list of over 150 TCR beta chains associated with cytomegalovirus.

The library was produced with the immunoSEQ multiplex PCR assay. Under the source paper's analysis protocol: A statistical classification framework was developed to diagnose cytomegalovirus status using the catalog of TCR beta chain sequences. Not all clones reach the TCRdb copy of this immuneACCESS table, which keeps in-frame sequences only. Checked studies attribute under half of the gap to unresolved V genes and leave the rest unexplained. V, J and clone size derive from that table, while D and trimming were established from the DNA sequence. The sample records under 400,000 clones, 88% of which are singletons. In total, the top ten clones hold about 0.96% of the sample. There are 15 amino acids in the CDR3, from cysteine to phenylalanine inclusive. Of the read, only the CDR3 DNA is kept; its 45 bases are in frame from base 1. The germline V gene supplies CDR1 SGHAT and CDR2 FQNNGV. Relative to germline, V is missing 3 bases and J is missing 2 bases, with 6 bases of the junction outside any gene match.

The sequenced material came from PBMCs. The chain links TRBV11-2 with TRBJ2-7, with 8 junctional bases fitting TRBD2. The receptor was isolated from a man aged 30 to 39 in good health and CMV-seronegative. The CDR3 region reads CASSFGTGGTYEQYF. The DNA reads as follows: TGTGCCAGCAGCTTCGGCACGGGGGGGACCTACGAGCAGTACTTC.